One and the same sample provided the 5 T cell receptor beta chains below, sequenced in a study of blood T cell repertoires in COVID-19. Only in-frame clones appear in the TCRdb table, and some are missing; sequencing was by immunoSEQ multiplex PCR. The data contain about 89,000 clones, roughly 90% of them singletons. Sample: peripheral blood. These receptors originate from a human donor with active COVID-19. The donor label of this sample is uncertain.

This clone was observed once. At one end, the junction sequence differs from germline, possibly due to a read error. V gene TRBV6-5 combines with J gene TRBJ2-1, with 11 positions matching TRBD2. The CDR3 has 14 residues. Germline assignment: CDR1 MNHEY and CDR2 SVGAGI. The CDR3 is CASSFSGGANDQFF. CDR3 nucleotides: TGTGCCAGCAGTTTTAGCGGGGGGGCAAATGATCAGTTCTTC.

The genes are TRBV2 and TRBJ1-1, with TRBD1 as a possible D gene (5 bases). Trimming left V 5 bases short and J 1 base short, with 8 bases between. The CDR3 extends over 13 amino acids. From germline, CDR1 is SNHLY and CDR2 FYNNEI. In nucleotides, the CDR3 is TGTGCCAGCAGTCCACAGGAGAACACTGAAGCTTTCTTT. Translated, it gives CASSPQENTEAFF.

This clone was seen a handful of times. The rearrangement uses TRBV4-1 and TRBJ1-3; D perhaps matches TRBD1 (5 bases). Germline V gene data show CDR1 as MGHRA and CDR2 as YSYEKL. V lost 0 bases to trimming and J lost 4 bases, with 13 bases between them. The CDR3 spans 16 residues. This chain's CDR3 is CASSQDLRQGGNTIYF. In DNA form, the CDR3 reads TGCGCCAGCAGCCAAGATCTGAGGCAGGGAGGAAACACCATATATTTT.

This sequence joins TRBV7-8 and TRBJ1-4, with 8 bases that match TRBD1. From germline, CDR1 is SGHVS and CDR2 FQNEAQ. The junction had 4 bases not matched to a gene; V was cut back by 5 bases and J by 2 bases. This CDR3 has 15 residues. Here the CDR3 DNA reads TGTGCCAGCAGCCGACAGGGGATTACTAATGAAAAACTGTTTTTT. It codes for CASSRQGITNEKLFF.

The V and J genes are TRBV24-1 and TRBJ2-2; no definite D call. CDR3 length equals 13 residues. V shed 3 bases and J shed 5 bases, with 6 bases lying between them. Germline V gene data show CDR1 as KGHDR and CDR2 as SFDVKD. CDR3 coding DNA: TGTGCCACCAGTGATACTCTTACCGGGGAGCTGTTTTTT. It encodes CATSDTLTGELFF.